A selection of T cell receptor beta chains follows, all from one sample in a study of graft-versus-host responses after intestinal transplantation. Produced via immunoSEQ multiplex PCR; TCRdb's table is partial and in-frame only. The repertoire holds 90,000 to 130,000 clones, 90% to 95% seen once, with 0.2% to 0.25% in the top ten. These TCRs are of unknown antigen specificity. The source was unstimulated CD4+ T cells sorted from spleen or lymph node cells, collected before transplant. The origin of the receptors is a human donor who was the organ donor for an intestinal transplant. Both conserved end residues are part of each CDR3. A D gene is named only where the DNA matches it firmly. Where a row states a size, it is once, few, many or the class of an expanded clone; other rows omit it.

J gene | V gene | D gene | clone size | CDR3 DNA | CDR3 protein
TRBJ2-7 | TRBV11-2 | . | . | TGTGCCAGCAGTACTGACCGGAGCCCAGTCTCCGAGCAGTACTTC | CASSTDRSPVSEQYF
TRBJ2-7 | TRBV28 | TRBD2 | . | TGTGCCAGCAGTGAAAGCGGGAGCTCATCCTACGAGCAGTACTTC | CASSESGSSSYEQYF
TRBJ1-2 | TRBV21-1 | . | few | TGTGCCAGCAGCAAAAGGTCCGAGAATGGCTACACCTTC | CASSKRSENGYTF
TRBJ1-2 | TRBV6-6 | . | . | TGTGCCAGCAAGCAAGCAGCCGGCCCCTATGGCTACACCTTC | CASKQAAGPYGYTF
TRBJ2-7 | TRBV18 | TRBD1 | . | TGTGCCAGCTCCAAGGGGGCCTGGGAGAACGAGCAGTACTTC | CASSKGAWENEQYF
TRBJ2-4 | TRBV18 | . | . | TGTGCCAGCCACAGTCCCGGCCGCGGCGGCAAAAACATTCAGTACTTC | CASHSPGRGGKNIQYF
TRBJ2-3 | TRBV20-1 | . | . | TGCAGTGCTAGAGGAGTAGATACGCAGTATTTT | CSARGVDTQYF
TRBJ1-2 | TRBV18 | TRBD1 | . | TGTGCCAGCTCACCGGGACAGGTTAATAACTATGGCTACACCTTC | CASSPGQVNNYGYTF
TRBJ1-5 | TRBV10-3 | . | . | TGTGCCATCAGTCGGGGGGGACTCCTCAATCAGCCCCAGCATTTT | CAISRGGLLNQPQHF
TRBJ2-2 | TRBV9 | . | . | TGTGCCAGCAGCGTAGTGCTTACCGGGGAGCTGTTTTTT | CASSVVLTGELFF
TRBJ1-3 | TRBV6-5 | . | . | TGTGCCAGCAGTGTACAGGGCGTCTCTGGAAACACCATATATTTT | CASSVQGVSGNTIYF